This T cell receptor (beta chain) was sequenced during a study of post-analysis software for immune sequencing data. Background on the study: Some patients lacked subtype; others had relapsing-remitting, secondary progressive or progressive-relapsing disease.

Broader study findings: Controls' normalized Chao1 diversity significantly exceeded that of multiple sclerosis patients. The authors found that F measure strongly co-clustered same-batch samples. Patients had higher frequencies than controls of a handful of TRBV segments, including TRBV5-6, TRBV5-1 and TRBV20-1.

The CDR3 is made up of 16 amino acids. V shed 4 bases and J 7 bases; nucleotides not matched to a gene: 9. Germline values: CDR1 MGHRA, CDR2 YSYEKL. Presence of unique molecular identifiers characterized the TCR beta cDNA libraries. TCRdb re-called the PCR reads with MiXCR, one entry per CDR3 protein. Of about 190,000 distinct CDR3 sequences listed, roughly 30% are singletons. This clonotype was seen ten or more times. Antigen: not known. The source material was blood. The sequence was obtained from a girl aged 2-17 years with multiple sclerosis. The V gene is TRBV4-1, the J gene TRBJ2-1, with 11 positions matching TRBD2. DNA of the CDR3: TGCGCCAGCAGCCCGGGACTAGCGGAAGGGCGGAATGAGCAGTTCTTC. It codes for CASSPGLAEGRNEQFF.